The entry below gives a single TCR beta chain sequence along with its context. This sample includes further DNA sequences coding for the same CDR3. Clones were sequenced by immunoSEQ multiplex PCR, and TCRdb holds only the in-frame ones, with some missing. The table includes approximately 80,000 clones, about nine tenths detected once. This sample was taken from a study of technical replicates of blood from several donors. CDR1 MNHEY and CDR2 SMNVEV come from the germline V gene (reference sequence). The V and J ends lost 3 bases and 4 bases respectively, with 9 bases between them. This CDR3 region has 13 residues.

This TCR came from a human donor in good health. The chain links TRBV27 to TRBJ1-1; a weak D match, TRBD1 (5 bases). Sequencing was done on a sample of T cells isolated from PBMCs. Here the CDR3 DNA reads TGTGCCAGCAGTTTGGGGCGCGGCACTGAAGCTTTCTTT. Its protein is CASSLGRGTEAFF.